This T cell receptor beta chain stems from a study of blood T cell repertoires in COVID-19. About the study: Sites across the United States, Italy and Spain contributed samples from acute and convalescent COVID-19.

Profiled with immunoSEQ multiplex PCR; TCRdb holds only in-frame clones, not every one. The data contain about 61,000 clones, almost 90% of them singletons. In germline, CDR1 is SNHLY, CDR2 FYNNEI. V lost 6 bases and J lost 0, with 5 bases in between. The CDR3 contains 12 residues. The rearrangement links TRBV2 to TRBJ2-5; D remains unclear. Material: peripheral blood. This sequence was found in a woman aged 50 to 65 with active or convalescent COVID-19. The CDR3 sequence: CASRQDQETQYF. In DNA, the CDR3 is TGTGCCAGCAGGCAGGACCAAGAGACCCAGTACTTC.